Below, 9 T cell receptor beta chains from the same sample are listed, as sequenced in a study of blood T cell repertoires in COVID-19. Here immunoSEQ multiplex PCR was the method, and the copy in TCRdb shows in-frame clones only, minus some. The sample has some 450,000 clones, around 89% seen once; the top ten hold over 9.5%. Sequencing was done on a sample of peripheral blood. The receptor source for this set is a woman aged 45-60 years with COVID-19, enrolled during active disease.

This clone was seen once. This chain joins TRBV7-9 and TRBJ2-7, with 9 bases fitting TRBD1. Per germline, CDR1 SEHNR and CDR2 FQNEAQ (reference sequence). This CDR3 has 15 amino acids. With 6 bases clipped from V and 5 bases from J, the junction kept 11 bases outside the gene matches. The CDR3: CASSTRDRVLDEQYF. CDR3 nucleotides: TGTGCCAGCAGTACCCGGGACAGGGTCCTCGACGAGCAGTACTTC.

The chain has TRBV4-1 and TRBJ1-2; a possible D gene is TRBD1 (6 bases). Germline loops: CDR1 MGHRA, CDR2 YSYEKL. Trimming took 1 base from V and 0 from J, leaving 9 bases between them. CDR3 size: 15 residues. CDR3 residues: CASSQVRTANYGYTF. The CDR3 DNA follows: TGCGCCAGCAGCCAAGTTCGGACAGCTAACTATGGCTACACCTTC.

The V and J genes are TRBV4-1 and TRBJ1-2; 7 nucleotides line up with TRBD1. Trimming took 3 bases from V and 4 from J; bases not matched to a gene: 8. The CDR3 runs to 15 residues. Germline V gene data show CDR1 as MGHRA and CDR2 as YSYEKL. The CDR3, as DNA: TGCGCCAGCAGCCATGGGACAGTGGCGAGCTATGGCTACACCTTC. Amino acid sequence: CASSHGTVASYGYTF.

The CDR3 loop is CASSLDTPRDNQPQHF. CDR3 sequence (DNA): TGTGCCAGCAGTTTGGACACGCCGCGTGACAATCAGCCCCAGCATTTT. This sequence joins TRBV28 and TRBJ1-5, with a possible D match to TRBD1 (5 bases). The CDR3 sequence is 16 residues long. The ends were cut back, 3 bases at V and 3 bases at J, with 15 bases in the middle. The germline V gene has CDR1 MDHEN and CDR2 SYDVKM.

As to this clone: The germline gene is not matched at one end of the junction; a read error may be the cause. This chain connects TRBV11-2 to TRBJ1-1; D possibly corresponds to TRBD1 (5 bases). This CDR3 is 11 amino acids long. Germline CDR1 and CDR2: SGHAT and FQNNGV. The CDR3 spells CASSLGGDVPF. CDR3 sequence (DNA): TGTGCCAGCAGCTTAGGGGGGGACGTCCCTTTT.

The chain joins TRBV27 to TRBJ2-1, with TRBD2 identical over 9 bases. V shed 7 bases and J 4 bases; nucleotides not matched to a gene: 8. The V gene's germline CDR1 is MNHEY and CDR2 SMNVEV (reference sequence). This CDR3 has 15 residues. CDR3 loop: CASMDGGGAYNEQFF. The CDR3 DNA sequence: TGTGCCAGCATGGACGGCGGGGGGGCATACAATGAGCAGTTCTTC.

The chain employs TRBV5-1 and TRBJ2-4; D may be TRBD2 (6 bases). The CDR3 runs 14 residues. V lost 4 bases to trimming and J lost 1 base, with 9 bases between them. Germline V gene lookup returns CDR1 SGHRS and CDR2 YFSETQ. The CDR3 DNA follows: TGCGCCAGCAGCCCGGGGGTTGCCAAAAACATTCAGTACTTC. It is translated as CASSPGVAKNIQYF.

This clone was seen only once. The chain has TRBV7-8 and TRBJ1-6; TRBD1 might be the D (5 bases). Trimming removed 6 bases at V and 0 bases at J, with 21 bases between. The germline CDR1 and CDR2 sequences are SGHVS and FQNEAQ. The CDR3 totals 19 residues. The CDR3 sequence: CASRVFGGVPGSYNSPLHF. The CDR3, as DNA: TGTGCCAGCAGGGTATTCGGGGGGGTCCCCGGCTCCTATAATTCACCCCTCCACTTT. The full variable domain, completed using reference TRBV7-8 and TRBJ1-6, is GAGVSQSPRYKVAKRGQDVALRCDPISGHVSLFWYQQALGQGPEFLTYFQNEAQLDKSGLPSDRFFAERPEGSVSTLKIQRTQQEDSAVYLCASRVFGGVPGSYNSPLHFGNGTRLTVT.

The rearrangement uses TRBV5-1 and TRBJ1-3; D remains unclear. The CDR3 runs 12 residues. Between the trimmed V and J ends, which lost 3 bases and 4 bases, there was a span of 5 bases. Germline CDR1 and CDR2: SGHRS and YFSETQ. The CDR3 spells CASSSVGNTIYF. CDR3 DNA sequence: TGCGCCAGCAGCTCAGTGGGAAACACCATATATTTT. The full variable domain, with the rest looked up from reference TRBV5-1 and TRBJ1-3, is KAGVTQTPRYLIKTRGQQVTLSCSPISGHRSVSWYQQTPGQGLQFLFEYFSETQRNKGNFPGRFSGRQFSNSRSEMNVSTLELGDSALYLCASSSVGNTIYFGEGSWLTVV.